This T cell receptor beta chain was recovered during a study of T cell responses to AZD1222 COVID-19 vaccine. Produced via immunoSEQ multiplex PCR; TCRdb's table is partial and in-frame only. The table records over 130,000 clones, 80% to 95% of them present only once. The CDR3 runs to 17 residues. Per germline, CDR1 LNHDA and CDR2 SQIVND (reference sequence). The V end was cut by 5 bases, the J end by 2 bases, with 19 bases between. Regarding the study as a whole: There were vaccine-associated CD4 TCRs across spike, dominant at 160-218 and 743-854.

The table lists this clone with a few counts. Its antigen is undetermined. Material: peripheral blood, obtained 28 days after the second AZD1222 dose. The rearrangement joins TRBV19 to TRBJ1-3; D not certain. The sequence was obtained from an adult who received the AZD1222 COVID-19 vaccine. The chain's CDR3 is CASSAGYVVGAGNTIYF. The CDR3 DNA sequence: TGTGCCAGTAGTGCGGGGTACGTTGTAGGAGCTGGAAACACCATATATTTT.